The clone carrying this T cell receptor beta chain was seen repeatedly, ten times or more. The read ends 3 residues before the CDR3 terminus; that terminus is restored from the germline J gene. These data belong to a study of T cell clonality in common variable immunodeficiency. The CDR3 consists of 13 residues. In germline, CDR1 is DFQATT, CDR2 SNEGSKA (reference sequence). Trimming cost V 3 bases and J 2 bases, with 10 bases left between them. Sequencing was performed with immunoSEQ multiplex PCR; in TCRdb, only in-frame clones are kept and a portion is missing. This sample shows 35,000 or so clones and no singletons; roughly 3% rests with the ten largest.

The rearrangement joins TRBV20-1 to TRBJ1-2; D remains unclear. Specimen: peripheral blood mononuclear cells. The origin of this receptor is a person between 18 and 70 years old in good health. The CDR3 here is CSARARRNYGYTF. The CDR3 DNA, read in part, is TGCAGTGCTAGGGCCAGGAGGAACTATGGC.